Included here is one T cell receptor beta chain sequence, with context. The J segment lost 4 bases and the V segment lost 5 bases, leaving 3 bases of the junction unmatched. Looked up from germline, CDR1 is LGHDT and CDR2 is YNNKEL (reference sequence). CDR3 length: 16 amino acids. Original processing methods: How many nucleated cells were present was estimated from reference gene primer amplification. Assay used: immunoSEQ multiplex PCR; TCRdb lists only in-frame clones, some missing. D and trimming were read from the DNA, whereas the V and J calls and clone size are those reported in that table. The sample gives over 90,000 clones, approximately 90% of which show up once; approximately 17% is in the top ten. The data were obtained in a study of blood T cell repertoires in COVID-19.

Sequencing was carried out using peripheral blood. The TCR was taken from a woman of 80 years or more in a cohort sampled during active COVID-19. This rearrangement joins TRBV3-1 (or the pseudogene TRBV3-2) to TRBJ2-2; 14 bases are a match to TRBD2. The CDR3 bases are TGTGCCAGCAGCTCGGGACTAGCGGGGGTCACCGGGGAGCTGTTTTTT. Its translation: CASSSGLAGVTGELFF.